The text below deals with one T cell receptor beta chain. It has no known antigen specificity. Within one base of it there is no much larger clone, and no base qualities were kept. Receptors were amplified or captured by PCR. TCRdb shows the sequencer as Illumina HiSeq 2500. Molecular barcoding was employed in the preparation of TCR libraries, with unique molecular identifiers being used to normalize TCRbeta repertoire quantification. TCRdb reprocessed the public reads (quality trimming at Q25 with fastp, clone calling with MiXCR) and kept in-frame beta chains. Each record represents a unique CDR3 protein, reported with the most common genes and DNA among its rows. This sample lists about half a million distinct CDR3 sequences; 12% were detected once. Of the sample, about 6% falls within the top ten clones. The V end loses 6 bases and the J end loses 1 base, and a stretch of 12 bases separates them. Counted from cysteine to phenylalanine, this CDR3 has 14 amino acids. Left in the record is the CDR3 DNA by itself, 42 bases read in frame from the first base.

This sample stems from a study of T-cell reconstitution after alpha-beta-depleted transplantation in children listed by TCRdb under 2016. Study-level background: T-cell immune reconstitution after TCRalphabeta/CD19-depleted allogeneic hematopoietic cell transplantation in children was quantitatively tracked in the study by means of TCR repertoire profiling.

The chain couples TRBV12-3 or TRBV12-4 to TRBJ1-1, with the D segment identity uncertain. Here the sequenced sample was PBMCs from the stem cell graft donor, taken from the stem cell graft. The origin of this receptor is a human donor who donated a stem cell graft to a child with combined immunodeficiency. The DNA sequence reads TGTGCCAGCAGGGAGGGCGGTGGGAACACTGAAGCTTTCTTT. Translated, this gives CASREGGGNTEAFF.